Sequencing of this T cell receptor beta chain was carried out in a study of blood T cell repertoires in COVID-19. On the study more broadly: Samples came from the United States, Italy and Spain, spanning acute and convalescent COVID-19. T cells, B-cell-depleted T cells, or PBMCs supplied cDNA or gDNA.

The CDR3 runs to 13 residues. The V gene's germline CDR1 is SGHTS and CDR2 YDEGEE. V was clipped by 3 bases and J by 2 bases; unmatched bases: 1. Under the authors' procedure: Reference gene primer amplification in the assay estimated nucleated cell counts. The table came from immunoSEQ multiplex PCR; TCRdb's copy has only in-frame clones and leaves some out. The V and J calls and clone size were taken over from that table, and D and trimming were inferred from the DNA. The table records 60,000 to 75,000 clones, roughly 88% of them present only once. V gene TRBV5-8 combines with J gene TRBJ2-5; 7 nucleotides agree with TRBD1. This TCR was recovered from an elderly woman with active COVID-19. Sequences were obtained from peripheral blood. The CDR3 DNA follows: TGTGCCAGCAGCTGGGACAGTCAAGAGACCCAGTACTTC. Translation gives CASSWDSQETQYF.